This T cell receptor beta chain was found in a study of CD4 and CD8 cells across lung adenocarcinoma regions. Counting both end residues, the CDR3 totals 16 amino acids. Germline-derived CDR1 and CDR2 are SGHVS and FNYEAQ. To note about this clonotype: The DNA is omitted, as the CDR3 cannot be located on it reliably, and the CDR3 follows TCRdb's listing.

MiXCR, applied by TCRdb to the PCR reads, yields one record per CDR3 protein. Among 10,000 to 15,000 distinct CDR3 sequences listed, about 56% were seen once. Material for sequencing was CD8+ T cells from the margin of a lung tumor. The chain has TRBV7-6 and TRBJ2-4; the table assigns TRBD1, which was not confirmed against the DNA. This sequence was found in a female donor with lung adenocarcinoma. The CD4 and CD8 labels of this study may be unreliable. The CDR3 reads CASSPWGGGATDIQYF.